This T cell receptor beta chain was documented in a study of T cells in tuberculosis. Study overall: IGRA-negative adolescents, IGRA-positive adolescents with latent tuberculosis and adults with active tuberculosis formed this South African cohort. Study results and limitations: Shorter CDR3-alpha in active tuberculosis partly drove smaller distances. Active tuberculosis alpha repertoires lay closer to GMM-specific TCRs than controls'.

Concerning this clone itself: The target antigen is unknown.

TCRdb's copy holds only in-frame clones and misses some; the assay was immunoSEQ multiplex PCR. The sample lists about 43,000 clones, approximately 94% seen once, with about 2% in the top ten. Tuberculin skin test and IGRA determined adolescents' latent tuberculosis status at entry. The TCR sequence derives from a donor aged 10-29 years with latent tuberculosis or without tuberculosis infection. Some clones in this sample may be carry-over from other donors' samples. The sequenced material came from PBMCs.

In DNA, the CDR3 is TGCGCCAGCAGCCCCTTGGCACAGGCATGGTACGAGCAGTACTTC. This codes for CASSPLAQAWYEQYF. The rearrangement uses TRBV4-3 and TRBJ2-7; D is possibly TRBD1 (5 bases). This CDR3 spans 15 amino acids. Germline V gene data show CDR1 as LGHNA and CDR2 as YSLEER. The V and J ends lost 4 bases and 4 bases respectively, with 17 bases between them.